Presented here are 26 T cell receptor beta chains from one specimen sequenced in a study of metastatic and nonmetastatic thyroid tumors. TCRdb called clones again from the PCR reads with MiXCR. The data contain about 30,000 clones, 10% to 14% of them seen just once; the ten biggest clones take up about a sixth. There were no patients who had received any treatment before thyroid surgery. Sequences were obtained from blood. These receptors came from a female donor with papillary thyroid cancer or a benign thyroid nodule (not recorded which). Some clones in this sample may be carry-over from other donors' samples.

This clone was counted many times. V and J are TRBV13 and TRBJ1-1, with D possibly being TRBD1 (6 bases). Germline values: CDR1 PRHDT, CDR2 FYEKMQ (reference sequence). This CDR3 has 14 residues. V was cut by 2 bases and J by 1 base, with 8 bases left in between. Here the CDR3 DNA reads TGTGCCAGCAGCTTACGCAGGGGGAACACTGAAGCTTTCTTT. As protein: CASSLRRGNTEAFF. Filled out from reference TRBV13 and TRBJ1-1, the complete variable domain reads AAGVIQSPRHLIKEKRETATLKCYPIPRHDTVYWYQQGPGQDPQFLISFYEKMQSDKGSIPDRFSAQQFSDYHSELNMSSLELGDSALYFCASSLRRGNTEAFFGQGTRLTVV.

This clone was counted many times. The rearrangement uses TRBV7-8 and TRBJ1-2; D not resolved. Germline-derived CDR1 and CDR2 are SGHVS and FQNEAQ. V was trimmed by 5 bases and J by 6 bases, leaving 19 bases between them. This CDR3 has 15 residues. CDR3 region: CASSPAKEGSHGYTF. The CDR3 region has the DNA TGTGCCAGCAGCCCCGCAAAAGAAGGGTCCCATGGCTACACCTTC.

This clone came up many times. V usage is TRBV14 and J usage is TRBJ2-7; D unclear. Per germline, CDR1 SGHDN and CDR2 FVKESK. V shed 1 base and J shed 6 bases, with 10 bases lying between them. The CDR3 covers 13 residues. The CDR3 sequence is CASSQVFGGEQYF. Written as DNA, the CDR3 is TGTGCCAGCAGCCAAGTTTTCGGCGGCGAGCAGTACTTC.

This clone was observed a handful of times. At one of its ends the junction is not consistent with the germline gene, which may arise from a read error. The chain is built from TRBV6-6 and TRBJ2-7, with TRBD1 matching 9 bases. This CDR3 has 17 amino acids. Germline lookup yields CDR1 MNHNY and CDR2 SVGAGI (reference sequence). The CDR3 reads CAGSYSIGTGLVREQYF. Here the CDR3 DNA reads TGTGCCGGCAGTTACTCGATCGGGACAGGGCTGGTTCGCGAGCAGTACTTC.

This clone was counted many times. The V call is TRBV27, the J call TRBJ1-1; no firm D call. Trimming removed 0 bases from V and 3 bases from J, with 11 bases in between. Germline CDR1 MNHEY, CDR2 SMNVEV (reference sequence). This CDR3 has 15 amino acids. The CDR3 DNA follows: TGTGCCAGCAGTTTATCTTGGTGGGCTGACACTGAAGCTTTCTTT. Residues: CASSLSWWADTEAFF.

Ten or more counts support this clone. V and J are TRBV6-4 and TRBJ1-2; D ambiguous. The CDR3 is made up of 13 amino acids. Germline V gene lookup returns CDR1 MRHNA and CDR2 SNTAGT. V lost 0 bases and J 2 bases, leaving 4 bases between the germline ends. The CDR3: CASSDSGNYGYTF. Written as DNA, the CDR3 is TGTGCCAGCAGTGACTCCGGGAACTATGGCTACACCTTC.

The sample holds a few counts of this clone. The chain combines TRBV2 with TRBJ1-5; the D is unclear. Germline CDR1 is SNHLY and CDR2 is FYNNEI. CDR3 size: 15 residues. Trimming shortened V by 5 bases and J by 1 base, and 12 bases separated the two germline ends. Here the CDR3 DNA reads TGTGCCAGCAGTCTTGGGGTGGGGAGCAATCAGCCCCAGCATTTT. Amino acid sequence: CASSLGVGSNQPQHF.

This clone was counted between two and nine times. The V gene is TRBV2, the J gene TRBJ2-3, with D unresolved. Trimming stripped 4 bases from V and 6 bases from J, with 5 bases between. From germline, CDR1 is SNHLY and CDR2 FYNNEI. This CDR3 spans 11 amino acids. CDR3 nucleotide sequence: TGTGCCAGCAGTGTTAGGGATACGCAGTATTTT. This translates into CASSVRDTQYF.

The chain couples TRBV27 to TRBJ2-7; perhaps D is TRBD1 or TRBD2 (5 bases each). CDR3 length: 13 residues. CDR1 is MNHEY, CDR2 SMNVEV, per germline (reference sequence). V was cut by 2 bases and J by 13 bases, with 18 bases left in between. As DNA, the CDR3 is TGTGCCAGCAGTTTAGCAGGGACCTACGAGCTTTACTTC. This translates into CASSLAGTYELYF.

The chain joins TRBV12-3 or TRBV12-4 to TRBJ2-1; D unresolved. V lost 2 bases to trimming and J lost 7 bases, with 18 bases between them. This CDR3 is built from 16 residues. The CDR3 nucleotides are TGTGCCAGCAGTTTACGCGAGACCCTCCTGAGGAATGAGCAGTTCTTC. Translating it yields CASSLRETLLRNEQFF.

The genes are TRBV7-9 and TRBJ1-2, with D possibly being TRBD1 (5 bases). The CDR3 covers 14 residues. Germline CDR1 reads SEHNR; CDR2 reads FQNEAQ (reference sequence). Trimming pared 1 base from V and 6 bases from J, leaving 12 bases between. The CDR3 loop reads CASSLGGLGHGYTF. The CDR3 DNA reads TGTGCCAGCAGCTTAGGAGGGCTGGGACATGGCTACACCTTC.

This clone was seen only a few times. This sequence joins TRBV6-2 or TRBV6-3 and TRBJ2-3, with TRBD2 identical over 9 bases. The CDR3 loop spans 19 amino acids. V shed 5 bases, J shed 1 base, and the junction held 16 bases outside the gene matches. Per germline, CDR1 MNHEY and CDR2 SVGEGT. CDR3 in DNA: TGTGCCAGCAGTCGTTCGGGACTAGCTGGGGGGGTTGGCACAGATACGCAGTATTTT. Translated: CASSRSGLAGGVGTDTQYF.

This clone came up many times. V gene TRBV7-2 combines with J gene TRBJ1-4, with TRBD1 identical over 7 bases. The CDR3 consists of 12 residues. J lost 12 bases, V lost 3 bases, and 4 bases had no gene match. The V gene's germline CDR1 is SGHTA and CDR2 FQGNSA. The chain's CDR3 is CASSFPGGELFF. The DNA for the CDR3 is TGTGCCAGCAGCTTCCCAGGGGGAGAACTGTTTTTT.

This clone was seen repeatedly, ten times or more. Here the CDR3 DNA reads TGTGCCAGCACTCTCGGGACTAGCGGAACCTACGAGCAGTACTTC. It codes for CASTLGTSGTYEQYF. V gene TRBV6-1 combines with J gene TRBJ2-7; 11 positions agree with TRBD2. This CDR3 contains 15 residues. V lost 7 bases, J lost 2 bases, and 7 bases stayed unmatched. The germline CDR1 and CDR2 sequences are MNHNS and SASEGT.

This clone was detected many times. This chain uses TRBV19 with TRBJ1-2; 11 positions agree with TRBD1. From germline, CDR1 is LNHDA and CDR2 SQIVND (reference sequence). This CDR3 region has 15 residues. V shed 4 bases, J shed 7 bases, and the junction held 8 bases outside the gene matches. CDR3 coding DNA: TGTGCCAGTAGTAGCCCCGACGGACAGGGGGCTGGCTACACCTTC. Translation gives CASSSPDGQGAGYTF.

This clone has a count of ten or more. J is TRBJ2-7 and V is TRBV7-9; 10 nucleotides agree with TRBD1. V shed 4 bases and J 4 bases; nucleotides not matched to a gene: 4. The CDR3 contains 14 residues. Per the germline V gene, CDR1 is SEHNR and CDR2 is FQNEAQ (reference sequence). Here the CDR3 reads CASSSPGQGYEQYF. The CDR3 DNA follows: TGTGCCAGCAGCTCACCGGGACAGGGGTACGAGCAGTACTTC.

The chain has TRBV6-2 or TRBV6-3 and TRBJ1-2, with 8 bases that match TRBD1. J lost 7 bases, V lost 6 bases, and 25 bases had no gene match. CDR3 length: 19 residues. The V gene's germline CDR1 is MNHEY and CDR2 SVGEGT. The CDR3 loop is CASRTFSSGRTGPMSGYTF. The CDR3 coding sequence is TGTGCCAGCAGAACGTTTTCTAGTGGAAGGACAGGGCCAATGTCTGGCTACACCTTC.

This clone was detected ten times or more. This chain joins TRBV11-1 and TRBJ2-3; the match to TRBD2 covers 7 bases. The V gene end was trimmed by 6 bases and the J gene end by 2 bases; junction bases not matched to a gene: 14. Per the germline V gene, CDR1 is SGHAT and CDR2 is FQDESV (reference sequence). This CDR3 contains 17 residues. The CDR3 DNA follows: TGTGCCAGCAGGAGAGGTGGGCGGGAGCCTTACACAGATACGCAGTATTTT. Residues: CASRRGGREPYTDTQYF.

This clone appeared many times. The chain joins TRBV7-2 to TRBJ2-2, with D perhaps TRBD1 (6 bases). The germline V and J ends were trimmed by 6 bases and 4 bases, with 12 bases remaining between them. The CDR3 has 14 residues. CDR1 and CDR2 from the germline V gene are SGHTA and FQGNSA. The CDR3: CASSSDRLTGELFF. CDR3 nucleotide sequence: TGTGCCAGCAGTTCAGACAGGCTCACCGGGGAGCTGTTTTTT.

The chain combines TRBV20-1 with TRBJ1-6, with D perhaps matching TRBD1 (6 bases). Per the germline V gene, CDR1 is DFQATT and CDR2 is SNEGSKA (reference sequence). V was shortened by 3 bases and J by 3 bases, with 15 bases between the two germline ends. The CDR3 covers 16 residues. CDR3 sequence (DNA): TGCAGTGCTAGTGAGGGGGGCAGTGTCTATAATTCACCCCTCCACTTT. Protein: CSASEGGSVYNSPLHF.

The genes are TRBV6-1 and TRBJ1-5; D call uncertain. The CDR3 spans 14 residues. Looked up from germline, CDR1 is MNHNS and CDR2 is SASEGT. With 6 bases removed from V and 1 base from J, the gap between germline ends came to 10 bases. The CDR3 bases are TGTGCCAGCAGCACTAGCTTGAGCAATCAGCCCCAGCATTTT. Its translation: CASSTSLSNQPQHF.

This clone was seen a few times. The V call is TRBV27, the J call TRBJ1-1, with D uncertain. The CDR3 is 14 amino acids. Germline V gives CDR1 MNHEY, CDR2 SMNVEV (reference sequence). V was clipped by 2 bases and J by 4 bases, with 11 bases between them. The CDR3 nucleotides read TGTGCCAGCAGTTTACCGGGAACAGCCACTGAAGCTTTCTTT. It encodes CASSLPGTATEAFF.

At least ten counts were recorded for this clone. The chain couples TRBV12-3 or TRBV12-4 to TRBJ1-2; no definite D call. Trimming left V 6 bases short and J 4 bases short, with 15 bases between. CDR3 length equals 14 residues. In nucleotides, the CDR3 is TGTGCCAGCAGCCTCTTACACCGCCCCTATGGCTACACCTTC. Amino acids: CASSLLHRPYGYTF.

By share, this clone ranks as medium-sized. The V call is TRBV30, the J call TRBJ1-2; no reliable D call. Germline V gene lookup returns CDR1 GTSNPN and CDR2 SVGIG (reference sequence). The CDR3 length is 12 residues. V gave up 3 bases and J gave up 7 bases, with 12 bases separating them. The CDR3 sequence: CAWRSVGVGYTF. The CDR3, as DNA: TGTGCCTGGAGGTCTGTCGGGGTTGGCTACACCTTC.

There are a few counts of this clone. The V gene is TRBV18, the J gene TRBJ2-1; 7 bases align to TRBD2. V dropped 1 base and J dropped 4; count of bases not matched to a gene: 7. This CDR3 has 16 residues. The germline V gene encodes CDR1 KGHSH and CDR2 LQKENI. The CDR3 nucleotides are TGTGCCAGCTCACCACTTCCGGGGGGAGTTTACAATGAGCAGTTCTTC. Translating it yields CASSPLPGGVYNEQFF.

There are many counts of this clone. The V gene is TRBV20-1, the J gene TRBJ2-1; 13 nucleotides agree with TRBD2. This CDR3 contains 16 residues. The J segment lost 5 bases and the V segment lost 3 bases, leaving 7 bases of the junction unmatched. Germline V CDR1 and CDR2: DFQATT, SNEGSKA (reference sequence). The CDR3 loop is CSARGTGTSGNNEQFF. The CDR3 DNA sequence: TGCAGTGCTAGGGGTACCGGGACTAGCGGGAACAATGAGCAGTTCTTC.